These T cell receptor beta chains were read from a single sample in a study of blood T cell repertoires in COVID-19. Sequencing used immunoSEQ multiplex PCR; TCRdb keeps in-frame clones, though not all of them. The profile shows some 200,000 clones, roughly 78% of them singletons. The sequencing sample was made of peripheral blood. The receptors come from a woman aged 35 to 49 with acute or convalescent COVID-19. Each CDR3 is given with its conserved first and last residue. The D gene is left open where the match is weak. For some rows the clone size is stated as once, few or many, or as a class when expanded; others skip it.

clone size: NA
J gene: TRBJ1-2
D gene: TRBD1
V gene: TRBV5-1
CDR3 protein: CASSPRQGLYGYTF
CDR3 DNA: TGCGCCAGCAGCCCCCGACAGGGACTCTATGGCTACACCTTC

clone size: few
J gene: TRBJ2-7
D gene: TRBD1
V gene: TRBV27
CDR3 protein: CASSLSWTGSYEQYF
CDR3 DNA: TGTGCCAGCAGTTTATCGTGGACAGGGAGCTACGAGCAGTACTTC

clone size: NA
J gene: TRBJ1-1
D gene: TRBD1
V gene: TRBV5-6
CDR3 protein: CASSPGQGIDSNTEAFF
CDR3 DNA: TGTGCCAGCAGCCCAGGACAGGGGATCGATTCGAACACTGAAGCTTTCTTT

clone size: NA
J gene: TRBJ2-3
D gene: TRBD1
V gene: TRBV3-1/TRBV3-2
CDR3 protein: CASSQDLTGGPDTQYF
CDR3 DNA: TGTGCCAGCAGCCAAGACTTGACAGGGGGTCCAGATACGCAGTATTTT

clone size: NA
J gene: TRBJ1-5
D gene: NA
V gene: TRBV7-2
CDR3 protein: CASRLQNGQPQHF
CDR3 DNA: TGTGCCAGCCGCCTTCAAAACGGGCAGCCCCAGCATTTT

clone size: NA
J gene: TRBJ2-7
D gene: NA
V gene: TRBV19
CDR3 protein: CATTGSPPYEQYF
CDR3 DNA: TGTGCCACCACAGGTAGTCCTCCCTACGAGCAGTACTTC

clone size: NA
J gene: TRBJ2-5
D gene: TRBD2
V gene: TRBV7-9
CDR3 protein: CASSSISGSLLETQYF
CDR3 DNA: TGTGCCAGCAGCTCAATTAGCGGGAGTTTATTAGAGACCCAGTACTTC

clone size: NA
J gene: TRBJ2-1
D gene: NA
V gene: TRBV5-8
CDR3 protein: CASSLGSVEQFF
CDR3 DNA: TGTGCCAGCAGCTTGGGCTCGGTTGAACAGTTCTTC

clone size: NA
J gene: TRBJ1-2
D gene: NA
V gene: TRBV27
CDR3 protein: CASSLRQYYGYTF
CDR3 DNA: TGTGCCAGCAGTTTGAGACAGTACTATGGCTACACCTTC

clone size: NA
J gene: TRBJ2-3
D gene: TRBD2
V gene: TRBV5-1
CDR3 protein: CASGRAGVTDTQYF
CDR3 DNA: TGCGCCAGCGGGCGGGCGGGAGTGACAGATACGCAGTATTTT

clone size: NA
J gene: TRBJ1-2
D gene: TRBD1
V gene: TRBV15
CDR3 protein: CATSRDQRGGASYGYTF
CDR3 DNA: TGTGCCACCAGCAGAGATCAGAGAGGGGGCGCCAGCTATGGCTACACCTTC

clone size: few
J gene: TRBJ2-2
D gene: NA
V gene: TRBV6-5
CDR3 protein: CASRITANTGELFF
CDR3 DNA: TGTGCCAGCAGAATAACAGCGAACACCGGGGAGCTGTTTTTT

clone size: NA
J gene: TRBJ2-7
D gene: NA
V gene: TRBV7-6
CDR3 protein: CASSLAAGDEQYF
CDR3 DNA: TGTGCCAGCAGCTTAGCGGCCGGGGACGAGCAGTACTTC

clone size: NA
J gene: TRBJ2-1
D gene: NA
V gene: TRBV12-5
CDR3 protein: CASGPPLYNEQFF
CDR3 DNA: TGTGCTAGTGGTCCCCCCTTATACAATGAGCAGTTCTTC

clone size: once
J gene: TRBJ2-1
D gene: NA
V gene: TRBV24-1
CDR3 protein: CATSDSRELNNEQFF
CDR3 DNA: TGTGCCACCAGTGATTCCCGGGAGCTAAACAATGAGCAGTTCTTC

clone size: NA
J gene: TRBJ1-2
D gene: NA
V gene: TRBV2
CDR3 protein: CASSVGPPPLNYGYTF
CDR3 DNA: TGTGCCAGCAGTGTTGGTCCTCCCCCACTTAACTATGGCTACACCTTC

clone size: NA
J gene: TRBJ1-1
D gene: TRBD1
V gene: TRBV5-1
CDR3 protein: CASSPLKQGEGTEAFF
CDR3 DNA: TGCGCCAGCAGTCCACTGAAACAGGGGGAGGGCACTGAAGCTTTCTTT

clone size: NA
J gene: TRBJ2-2
D gene: NA
V gene: TRBV3-1/TRBV3-2
CDR3 protein: CASSPNQRSGELFF
CDR3 DNA: TGTGCCAGCAGCCCCAACCAGAGGTCCGGGGAGCTGTTTTTT

clone size: few
J gene: TRBJ2-1
D gene: TRBD2
V gene: TRBV2
CDR3 protein: CASSGTSGRYNEQFF
CDR3 DNA: TGTGCCAGCTCTGGGACTAGCGGACGGTACAATGAGCAGTTCTTC

clone size: NA
J gene: TRBJ2-1
D gene: TRBD2
V gene: TRBV6-4
CDR3 protein: CASSAKRLAGRDEQFF
CDR3 DNA: TGTGCCAGCAGTGCCAAAAGACTAGCGGGGAGGGATGAGCAGTTCTTC

clone size: NA
J gene: TRBJ1-2
D gene: NA
V gene: TRBV3-1/TRBV3-2
CDR3 protein: CASSQDEGGYTF
CDR3 DNA: TGTGCCAGCAGCCAAGATGAGGGAGGCTACACCTTC

clone size: once
J gene: TRBJ2-1
D gene: TRBD2
V gene: TRBV4-1
CDR3 protein: CASSQDPTGGAYNEQFF
CDR3 DNA: TGCGCCAGCAGCCAAGATCCAACGGGAGGGGCCTACAATGAGCAGTTCTTC

clone size: NA
J gene: TRBJ1-4
D gene: NA
V gene: TRBV12-3/TRBV12-4
CDR3 protein: CASAWRRVQKLFF
CDR3 DNA: TGTGCCAGCGCCTGGAGGAGGGTGCAGAAACTGTTTTTT

clone size: NA
J gene: TRBJ2-3
D gene: NA
V gene: TRBV6-1
CDR3 protein: CASSEFRGATDTQYF
CDR3 DNA: TGTGCCAGCAGTGAATTTCGGGGAGCGACAGATACGCAGTATTTT

clone size: NA
J gene: TRBJ2-2
D gene: TRBD1
V gene: TRBV5-1
CDR3 protein: CASSPGTGESLTGELFF
CDR3 DNA: TGCGCCAGCAGCCCCGGGACAGGGGAATCCCTCACCGGGGAGCTGTTTTTT

clone size: few
J gene: TRBJ2-3
D gene: TRBD2
V gene: TRBV5-1
CDR3 protein: CASSPWTSGLDTQYF
CDR3 DNA: TGCGCCAGCAGCCCCTGGACTAGCGGTCTAGATACGCAGTATTTT

clone size: NA
J gene: TRBJ2-1
D gene: TRBD2
V gene: TRBV3-1/TRBV3-2
CDR3 protein: CASSQDRASGRSEQFF
CDR3 DNA: TGTGCCAGCAGCCAAGATAGGGCTAGCGGGAGATCTGAGCAGTTCTTC

clone size: NA
J gene: TRBJ1-6
D gene: TRBD1
V gene: TRBV4-3
CDR3 protein: CASSQDPTGSNSPLHF
CDR3 DNA: TGCGCCAGCAGCCAAGATCCGACAGGGTCCAATTCACCCCTCCACTTT

clone size: NA
J gene: TRBJ1-2
D gene: NA
V gene: TRBV19
CDR3 protein: CASSIRGHLYTF
CDR3 DNA: TGTGCCAGTAGTATTCGGGGACACCTCTACACCTTC

clone size: NA
J gene: TRBJ2-5
D gene: NA
V gene: TRBV5-1
CDR3 protein: CASSPGGQETQYF
CDR3 DNA: TGCGCCAGCAGTCCAGGGGGGCAAGAGACCCAGTACTTC

clone size: NA
J gene: TRBJ1-2
D gene: NA
V gene: TRBV7-9
CDR3 protein: CASSLADMPNYGYTF
CDR3 DNA: TGTGCCAGCAGCTTAGCGGACATGCCTAACTATGGCTACACCTTC

clone size: few
J gene: TRBJ2-2
D gene: TRBD1
V gene: TRBV5-6
CDR3 protein: CASSPIKLAGGNTGELFF
CDR3 DNA: TGTGCCAGCAGCCCCATAAAGTTGGCAGGGGGTAACACCGGGGAGCTGTTTTTT

clone size: NA
J gene: TRBJ2-1
D gene: TRBD2
V gene: TRBV30
CDR3 protein: CAWSVGGASAEEQFF
CDR3 DNA: TGTGCCTGGAGTGTCGGGGGGGCCTCAGCAGAAGAGCAGTTCTTC

clone size: NA
J gene: TRBJ1-2
D gene: NA
V gene: TRBV7-9
CDR3 protein: CASSPTDGLPYGYTF
CDR3 DNA: TGTGCCAGCAGCCCTACCGACGGACTCCCCTATGGCTACACCTTC

clone size: NA
J gene: TRBJ2-7
D gene: TRBD2
V gene: TRBV9
CDR3 protein: CAKRARGNIYEQYF
CDR3 DNA: TGTGCCAAAAGAGCGCGGGGGAATATCTACGAGCAGTACTTC

clone size: NA
J gene: TRBJ2-3
D gene: TRBD1
V gene: TRBV30
CDR3 protein: CAWKRTGGRGDTQYF
CDR3 DNA: TGTGCCTGGAAGAGGACAGGGGGTAGGGGAGATACGCAGTATTTT

clone size: NA
J gene: TRBJ1-1
D gene: NA
V gene: TRBV7-6
CDR3 protein: CASSSPYGKGSGNTEAFF
CDR3 DNA: TGTGCCAGCAGCTCACCTTATGGGAAAGGGAGCGGAAACACTGAAGCTTTCTTT

clone size: few
J gene: TRBJ1-6
D gene: NA
V gene: TRBV30
CDR3 protein: CAWTKGRENSPLHF
CDR3 DNA: TGTGCCTGGACGAAGGGCAGGGAAAATTCACCCCTCCACTTT

clone size: NA
J gene: TRBJ1-5
D gene: TRBD1
V gene: TRBV2
CDR3 protein: CASSGQGGSQPQHF
CDR3 DNA: TGTGCCAGCAGCGGACAGGGAGGTAGTCAGCCCCAGCATTTT

clone size: few
J gene: TRBJ1-1
D gene: NA
V gene: TRBV6-2/TRBV6-3
CDR3 protein: CASSYFRSEAFF
CDR3 DNA: TGTGCCAGCAGTTACTTTCGTTCTGAAGCTTTCTTT

clone size: NA
J gene: TRBJ1-2
D gene: NA
V gene: TRBV3-1/TRBV3-2
CDR3 protein: CASSQNSPYGYTF
CDR3 DNA: TGTGCCAGCAGCCAGAACAGTCCTTATGGCTACACCTTC

clone size: NA
J gene: TRBJ1-6
D gene: NA
V gene: TRBV6-5
CDR3 protein: CASSYSRGGESPLHF
CDR3 DNA: TGTGCCAGCAGTTACTCGAGAGGGGGGGAATCACCCCTCCACTTT

clone size: few
J gene: TRBJ2-4
D gene: NA
V gene: TRBV2
CDR3 protein: CASSEKGLAKNIQYF
CDR3 DNA: TGTGCCAGCAGTGAAAAGGGACTAGCCAAAAACATTCAGTACTTC

clone size: NA
J gene: TRBJ2-1
D gene: TRBD1
V gene: TRBV7-6
CDR3 protein: CASRPSGGTGYNEQFF
CDR3 DNA: TGTGCCAGCAGGCCTAGTGGCGGGACAGGGTACAATGAGCAGTTCTTC

clone size: NA
J gene: TRBJ1-5
D gene: NA
V gene: TRBV4-1
CDR3 protein: CASSQGAQPQHF
CDR3 DNA: TGCGCCAGCAGCCAGGGGGCTCAGCCCCAGCATTTT

clone size: NA
J gene: TRBJ1-2
D gene: NA
V gene: TRBV2
CDR3 protein: CASSPRTVANYGYTF
CDR3 DNA: TGTGCCAGCAGCCCGCGGACAGTAGCTAACTATGGCTACACCTTC

clone size: NA
J gene: TRBJ1-5
D gene: NA
V gene: TRBV5-5
CDR3 protein: CASSLTRGNQPQHF
CDR3 DNA: TGTGCCAGCAGCTTGACCAGGGGCAATCAGCCCCAGCATTTT

clone size: NA
J gene: TRBJ1-6
D gene: NA
V gene: TRBV6-5
CDR3 protein: CASRGTWTNSPLHF
CDR3 DNA: TGTGCCAGCAGGGGCACGTGGACAAATTCACCCCTCCACTTT

clone size: NA
J gene: TRBJ1-3
D gene: NA
V gene: TRBV2
CDR3 protein: CASSVGLSSGNTIYF
CDR3 DNA: TGTGCCAGCAGTGTGGGGCTAAGCTCTGGAAACACCATATATTTT

clone size: NA
J gene: TRBJ2-1
D gene: TRBD2
V gene: TRBV4-2
CDR3 protein: CASSQDSLLVTSGGIEQFF
CDR3 DNA: TGTGCCAGCAGCCAAGATTCACTGCTAGTGACTAGCGGGGGGATTGAGCAGTTCTTC

clone size: NA
J gene: TRBJ1-1
D gene: TRBD1
V gene: TRBV19
CDR3 protein: CASSPRTGPNTEAFF
CDR3 DNA: TGTGCCAGTAGTCCCCGGACAGGGCCGAACACTGAAGCTTTCTTT

clone size: few
J gene: TRBJ2-3
D gene: NA
V gene: TRBV14
CDR3 protein: CASSQRRQGTDTQYF
CDR3 DNA: TGTGCCAGCAGCCAACGGCGGCAAGGCACAGATACGCAGTATTTT

clone size: NA
J gene: TRBJ2-1
D gene: TRBD1
V gene: TRBV6-2/TRBV6-3
CDR3 protein: CASSPTPRDRAYNEQFF
CDR3 DNA: TGTGCCAGCAGTCCCACGCCAAGGGACAGGGCCTACAATGAGCAGTTCTTC

clone size: NA
J gene: TRBJ2-5
D gene: TRBD2
V gene: TRBV19
CDR3 protein: CASSTQREGDQETQYF
CDR3 DNA: TGTGCCAGTAGTACTCAGCGGGAGGGCGACCAAGAGACCCAGTACTTC

clone size: NA
J gene: TRBJ2-1
D gene: TRBD2
V gene: TRBV5-1
CDR3 protein: CASSTGTSGGATEEQFF
CDR3 DNA: TGCGCCAGCAGCACGGGGACTAGCGGGGGGGCCACGGAAGAGCAGTTCTTC

clone size: NA
J gene: TRBJ2-7
D gene: NA
V gene: TRBV9
CDR3 protein: CASSVLGDTYEQYF
CDR3 DNA: TGTGCCAGCAGCGTTTTGGGAGACACCTACGAGCAGTACTTC

clone size: NA
J gene: TRBJ2-7
D gene: NA
V gene: TRBV27
CDR3 protein: CASSQGFNEQYF
CDR3 DNA: TGTGCCAGCAGCCAGGGTTTCAACGAGCAGTACTTC

clone size: NA
J gene: TRBJ1-2
D gene: NA
V gene: TRBV30
CDR3 protein: CAWSTQGNYGYTF
CDR3 DNA: TGTGCCTGGAGTACCCAGGGAAACTATGGCTACACCTTC